Listed here is a single T cell receptor beta chain. The V and J ends lost 4 bases and 5 bases respectively, with 18 bases between them. Germline V CDR1 and CDR2: SNHLY, FYNNEI. There are 15 residues in the CDR3. This sample was included in a study of blood T cell repertoires in COVID-19. Measured with immunoSEQ multiplex PCR; TCRdb has only the in-frame clones, and not every one. The profile shows some 190,000 clones, over 70% of them singletons. Study members were between about 18 and 95 years old and lived in over 20 US regions. The chain joins TRBV2 to TRBJ2-7; D perhaps matches TRBD2 (5 bases). What was sequenced was PBMCs or T cells enriched from blood (not recorded which). The source is a man in his fifties or sixties who had been exposed to COVID-19. This chain's CDR3 is CASSGRPRGRNEQYF. The CDR3 region has the DNA TGTGCCAGCAGTGGACGGCCAAGAGGGAGAAACGAGCAGTACTTC.